The 25 T cell receptor beta chains in this list originate from one sample, sequenced in a study of monozygotic twins with inflammatory bowel disease. TCRdb reprocessed the 5' RACE reads and keeps a single row for each CDR3 protein, giving no DNA. This sample's clone table lists more than 300,000 distinct CDR3 sequences. Sequenced material: blood. These receptors came from a human donor with ulcerative colitis or Crohn's disease, or a healthy co-twin of an affected twin (not recorded which).

The chain employs TRBV29-1 and TRBJ2-7; TCRdb indicates TRBD1, and absent DNA this call remains unverified. The CDR3 has 13 residues. The V gene's germline CDR1 is SQVTM and CDR2 ANQGSEA. The CDR3 region is CSVDGGGSYEQYF.

The V gene is TRBV5-1, the J gene TRBJ2-2; the TCRdb call, TRBD1, lacks DNA for checking. CDR3 length: 15 amino acids. Germline V CDR1 and CDR2: SGHRS, YFSETQ. CDR3 in amino acids: CASSSVDSLTGELFF.

The chain links TRBV7-6 to TRBJ2-5; TCRdb lists TRBD2, though no DNA is available to test this call. The germline V gene has CDR1 SGHVS and CDR2 FNYEAQ. The CDR3 has 15 residues. The chain's CDR3 is CASTRGGALQETQYF.

The chain combines TRBV11-3 with TRBJ2-2. Germline V gene sequence: CDR1 SGHNT, CDR2 YENEEA. This CDR3 region has 13 residues. CDR3 sequence reads: CASSHLANRELFF.

V usage is TRBV5-1 and J usage is TRBJ2-3; the D call of TRBD2 rests on TCRdb alone, since no DNA is present to check it. The CDR3 length is 16 residues. Looked up from germline, CDR1 is SGHRS and CDR2 is YFSETQ. The CDR3 sequence: CASSITAGGPTDTQYF.

The chain has TRBV5-1 and TRBJ2-3; there is no DNA to check the TCRdb D call of TRBD2. CDR3 length: 14 amino acids. The germline V gene encodes CDR1 SGHRS and CDR2 YFSETQ. This chain's CDR3 is CASSLHEGPDTQYF.

The genes are TRBV30 and TRBJ2-7; TCRdb names TRBD1, which stays unverified in the absence of DNA. Per germline, CDR1 GTSNPN and CDR2 SVGIG (reference sequence). The CDR3 loop spans 15 amino acids. CDR3 residues: CASLRGHPLTYEQYF.

The chain carries TRBV7-3 and TRBJ2-2; TCRdb names TRBD1, which stays unverified in the absence of DNA. This CDR3 has 18 amino acids. Germline loops: CDR1 SGHTA, CDR2 FQGTGA. The CDR3 sequence: CASSLGASRRGPTGELFF.

V is TRBV5-1 and J is TRBJ2-7; checking the TCRdb D call of TRBD1 is not possible without DNA. The CDR3 contains 15 residues. From germline, CDR1 is SGHRS and CDR2 YFSETQ. The CDR3 is CASSFDTGVSYEQYF.

The chain couples TRBV4-1 to TRBJ2-7; TCRdb's D call, TRBD1, is unchecked because there is no DNA. CDR1 is MGHRA, CDR2 YSYEKL, per germline. The CDR3 sequence is 15 residues long. Here the CDR3 reads CASSQDQTGSGEQYF.

The chain uses TRBV7-9 and TRBJ2-7; absent DNA, TCRdb's TRBD1 call cannot be checked. This CDR3 comprises 14 residues. Germline loops: CDR1 SEHNR, CDR2 FQNEAQ (reference sequence). The CDR3 protein is CASSLIGGGYEQYF.

This chain joins TRBV30 and TRBJ1-5; the D call from TCRdb, TRBD1, cannot be confirmed without DNA. Germline V lookup: CDR1 GTSNPN, CDR2 SVGIG (reference sequence). The CDR3 extends over 13 amino acids. CDR3 protein: CAWGGQGDQPQHF. The full variable domain, in which reference TRBV30 and TRBJ1-5 provide the parts outside the CDR3, is SQTIHQWPATLVQPVGSPLSLECTVEGTSNPNLYWYRQAAGRGLQLLFYSVGIGQISSEVPQNLSASRPQDRQFILSSKKLLLSDSGFYLCAWGGQGDQPQHFGDGTRLSIL.

This chain joins TRBV29-1 and TRBJ2-5; the TRBD1 assignment by TCRdb is unverifiable without DNA. This CDR3 region has 12 residues. CDR1 is SQVTM, CDR2 ANQGSEA, per germline. This CDR3 reads CSAEGQYQTQYF.

CDR3: CASSQDRGSPGGETQYF. This rearrangement joins TRBV3-1 to TRBJ2-5; the D call from TCRdb, TRBD1, cannot be confirmed without DNA. This CDR3 region has 17 residues. Germline values: CDR1 LGHDT, CDR2 YNNKEL (reference sequence).

The chain has TRBV20-1 and TRBJ2-3; the D call from TCRdb, TRBD2, cannot be confirmed without DNA. The CDR3 length is 14 residues. Per germline, CDR1 DFQATT and CDR2 SNEGSKA (reference sequence). The CDR3: CSASGGGYTDTQYF.

The chain is built from TRBV4-2 and TRBJ1-1; TCRdb's D call, TRBD1, is unchecked because there is no DNA. The CDR3 sequence is 14 residues long. Germline V lookup: CDR1 LGHNA, CDR2 YNFKEQ. Here the CDR3 reads CASRTGQGGTEAFF.

The chain couples TRBV7-3 to TRBJ2-3; with no DNA, the TCRdb D assignment of TRBD1 cannot be verified. The germline gives CDR1 SGHTA, CDR2 FQGTGA. This CDR3 comprises 14 residues. CDR3 sequence reads: CASSQGFGGDTQYF.

V and J are TRBV27 and TRBJ2-5; no DNA is available, so the TRBD1 call from TCRdb remains unchecked. Germline V gene data show CDR1 as MNHEY and CDR2 as SMNVEV (reference sequence). The CDR3 contains 15 residues. The CDR3 protein is CASSPLTGLQETQYF.

This rearrangement joins TRBV7-3 to TRBJ2-2; TCRdb's D call, TRBD1, is unchecked because there is no DNA. Germline CDR1 is SGHTA and CDR2 is FQGTGA. CDR3 length: 16 amino acids. The CDR3 spells CASSSTRTGSTGELFF.

This sequence joins TRBV9 and TRBJ2-3; lacking DNA, the TRBD2 call made by TCRdb goes unchecked. The length of the CDR3 is 15 residues. Germline V gives CDR1 SGDLS, CDR2 YYNGEE. CDR3 protein: CASRAGGTGTDTQYF.

The V gene is TRBV5-1, the J gene TRBJ1-4. The CDR3 spans 15 residues. Germline V CDR1 and CDR2: SGHRS, YFSETQ. This chain's CDR3 is CASSLLGQGGEKLFF.

The chain combines TRBV27 with TRBJ1-6. Germline lookup yields CDR1 MNHEY and CDR2 SMNVEV (reference sequence). The CDR3 runs 12 residues. CDR3: CASSPPLQTLHF.

The chain has TRBV20-1 and TRBJ1-5; without DNA, the TCRdb call of TRBD1 cannot be checked. The germline V gene has CDR1 DFQATT and CDR2 SNEGSKA (reference sequence). This CDR3 is 14 amino acids long. This chain's CDR3 is CSAPDRGPHQPQHF.

The chain employs TRBV24-1 and TRBJ2-7; the TRBD2 assignment by TCRdb is unverifiable without DNA. CDR3 length: 11 residues. Germline CDR1 is KGHDR and CDR2 is SFDVKD. CDR3 amino acids: CATQEGYEQYF.

The genes are TRBV24-1 and TRBJ2-1; checking the TCRdb D call of TRBD2 is not possible without DNA. The CDR3 contains 15 residues. CDR1 is KGHDR and CDR2 is SFDVKD in the germline V gene. This CDR3 is CATQKTRGGDNEQFF.